Shown below are 8 T cell receptor beta chains from a single sample sequenced in a study of blood T cell repertoires in COVID-19. The data were produced by immunoSEQ multiplex PCR, yet TCRdb's version contains in-frame clones alone and is incomplete. The data hold about 170,000 clones, with 80% to 90% observed a single time. The sample was peripheral blood. These receptors were taken from an older woman with COVID-19, enrolled during active disease.

The genes are TRBV11-2 and TRBJ2-1; a possible D gene is TRBD1 (6 bases). Germline values: CDR1 SGHAT, CDR2 FQNNGV. V was shortened by 5 bases and J by 4 bases, with 12 bases between the two germline ends. The CDR3 is 14 residues long. The CDR3: CASSPGHFYNEQFF. DNA of the CDR3: TGTGCCAGCAGCCCGGGACACTTTTACAATGAGCAGTTCTTC.

The V and J genes are TRBV30 and TRBJ1-5, with D hard to call. From germline, CDR1 is GTSNPN and CDR2 SVGIG (reference sequence). The CDR3 loop spans 13 amino acids. The V and J ends lost 3 bases and 4 bases respectively, with 10 bases between them. In DNA form, the CDR3 reads TGTGCCTGGAGCGGAGCAGTTAATCAGCCCCAGCATTTT. This gives the protein CAWSGAVNQPQHF.

This rearrangement joins TRBV11-3 to TRBJ2-1; the D gene is possibly TRBD1 (5 bases). V gave up 1 base and J gave up 5 bases, with 12 bases separating them. CDR1 SGHNT and CDR2 YENEEA come from the germline V gene. The CDR3 covers 15 residues. The CDR3 DNA reads as TGTGCCAGCAGCTTAGGGGGCCACAGGAACAATGAGCAGTTCTTC. Its translation is CASSLGGHRNNEQFF.

The V and J genes are TRBV7-2 and TRBJ2-7, with 8 bases aligning to TRBD2. The length of the CDR3 is 15 residues. The V gene's germline CDR1 is SGHTA and CDR2 FQGNSA. J gave up 3 bases and V 5 bases, and 9 bases lay outside the gene matches. DNA for the CDR3: TGTGCCAGCAGCCGGAGCGGGAGTCCCGACTACGAGCAGTACTTC. It is translated as CASSRSGSPDYEQYF.

The chain employs TRBV6-1 and TRBJ2-1, with 9 nucleotides matching TRBD1. Germline CDR1 and CDR2: MNHNS and SASEGT. V was pared by 6 bases and J by 7 bases, with 13 bases of the junction left unmatched. The CDR3 length is 16 residues. CDR3 sequence reads: CASRETGTGIINEQFF. Written as DNA, the CDR3 is TGTGCCAGCAGAGAAACCGGGACAGGGATAATTAATGAGCAGTTCTTC.

This sequence joins TRBV5-1 and TRBJ1-1; 8 bases are shared with TRBD1. Germline lookup yields CDR1 SGHRS and CDR2 YFSETQ. This CDR3 spans 17 amino acids. J gave up 0 bases and V 0 bases, and 7 bases lay outside the gene matches. CDR3: CASSLVGTGLMNTEAFF. Here the CDR3 DNA reads TGCGCCAGCAGCTTGGTGGGGACAGGCCTTATGAACACTGAAGCTTTCTTT.

The gene calls are TRBV24-1 and TRBJ2-3, with D hard to call. Trimming left V 4 bases short and J 0 bases short, with 10 bases between. This CDR3 region has 15 residues. Germline CDR1 and CDR2: KGHDR and SFDVKD. The CDR3 spells CATSDPTSSTDTQYF. The CDR3 DNA follows: TGTGCCACCAGTGACCCTACGAGTAGCACAGATACGCAGTATTTT.

The gene calls are TRBV7-9 and TRBJ1-2; 10 bases are shared with TRBD1. This CDR3 region has 14 residues. With 3 bases clipped from V and 3 bases from J, the junction kept 1 base outside the gene matches. Germline V gene sequence: CDR1 SEHNR, CDR2 FQNEAQ (reference sequence). CDR3 DNA sequence: TGTGCCAGCAGCTTTGGACAGGGGGACTATGGCTACACCTTC. Protein: CASSFGQGDYGYTF. Full variable domain (missing parts from reference TRBV7-9 and TRBJ1-2): DTGVSQNPRHKITKRGQNVTFRCDPISEHNRLYWYRQTLGQGPEFLTYFQNEAQLEKSRLLSDRFSAERPKGSFSTLEIQRTEQGDSAMYLCASSFGQGDYGYTFGSGTRLTVV.